The 19 T cell receptor beta chains below all came from one sample that was sequenced in a study of identical twins. TCRdb independently ran MiXCR on the 5' RACE reads; one entry per CDR3 protein. The sample has hundreds of thousands of distinct CDR3 sequences, around 8.8% seen once. This same sample was also part of a study on yellow fever vaccine responses in identical twins.

Sample: memory (CD45RO+) T cells sorted from blood. The receptors were sampled from a woman in her late teens or twenties in good health.

The CDR3 nucleotides are TGCGCCAGCAGTACTGTCACAGGGTCAGAGACCCAGTACTTC. This encodes CASSTVTGSETQYF. The chain joins TRBV5-1 to TRBJ2-5; the D gene is possibly TRBD1 (6 bases). The V gene's germline CDR1 is SGHRS and CDR2 YFSETQ. The V gene lost 5 bases and the J gene lost 4 bases, with 15 bases spanning the gap. The CDR3 extends over 14 amino acids.

This clonotype occurred many times. This chain connects TRBV5-1 to TRBJ2-5, with a weak D call TRBD2 (6 bases). V was cut by 5 bases and J by 2 bases, with 7 bases left in between. Germline loops: CDR1 SGHRS, CDR2 YFSETQ. The CDR3 sequence is 12 residues long. This chain's CDR3 is CASRGGQETQYF. The CDR3 coding sequence is TGCGCCAGCAGGGGAGGACAAGAGACCCAGTACTTC. The entire variable domain, with the rest obtained from reference TRBV5-1 and TRBJ2-5, is as follows: KAGVTQTPRYLIKTRGQQVTLSCSPISGHRSVSWYQQTPGQGLQFLFEYFSETQRNKGNFPGRFSGRQFSNSRSEMNVSTLELGDSALYLCASRGGQETQYFGPGTRLLVL.

The chain uses TRBV7-9 and TRBJ1-4, with 8 bases matching TRBD1. V was pared by 1 base and J by 3 bases, with 1 base of the junction left unmatched. Germline-derived CDR1 and CDR2 are SEHNR and FQNEAQ (reference sequence). The CDR3 extends over 15 amino acids. CDR3 nucleotide sequence: TGTGCCAGCAGCTTAGGACAGGGGCCTAATGAAAAACTGTTTTTT. Translated: CASSLGQGPNEKLFF.

The chain employs TRBV4-1 and TRBJ2-1; no clear D gene. In germline, CDR1 is MGHRA, CDR2 YSYEKL. The V end lost 4 bases, the J end lost 0 bases, and 19 bases lay between the germline ends. The CDR3 is 18 residues long. The DNA of the CDR3 is TGCGCCAGCAGCCGTCCCTCCGGTGGGGTTAGCTCCTACAATGAGCAGTTCTTC. This translates into CASSRPSGGVSSYNEQFF.

This chain connects TRBV12-3 or TRBV12-4 to TRBJ1-2; 8 bases map to TRBD1. The length of the CDR3 is 11 residues. Unmatched junction bases numbered 5, after V lost 6 bases and J lost 11 bases. CDR3 region: CASRSTGGYTF. CDR3 bases: TGTGCCAGCAGGTCTACAGGGGGTTACACCTTC.

This clonotype was counted many times. CDR3 in amino acids: CASSLGLAGPTDTQYF. In DNA form, the CDR3 reads TGTGCCAGCAGCTTAGGACTAGCGGGCCCCACAGATACGCAGTATTTT. This chain uses TRBV7-3 with TRBJ2-3, with 11 bases lining up with TRBD2. J was trimmed by 2 bases and V by 2 bases; bases with no gene match: 3. The CDR3 totals 16 residues. Germline V CDR1 and CDR2: SGHTA, FQGTGA.

The chain links TRBV7-9 to TRBJ2-3, with 8 bases matching TRBD2. The CDR3 totals 17 residues. Looked up from germline, CDR1 is SEHNR and CDR2 is FQNEAQ (reference sequence). V lost 4 bases to trimming and J lost 2 bases; unmatched junction nucleotides: 11. CDR3 DNA sequence: TGTGCCAGCAGCTCCGGACTAGCCAGCACTTTCACAGATACGCAGTATTTT. Encoded protein: CASSSGLASTFTDTQYF.

The chain combines TRBV3-1 with TRBJ2-7; a possible D gene is TRBD2 (5 bases). The length of the CDR3 is 14 residues. Between the trimmed V and J ends, which lost 3 bases and 3 bases, there was a span of 12 bases. CDR1 and CDR2 (germline): LGHDT, YNNKEL (reference sequence). The CDR3 coding sequence is TGTGCCAGCAGCCATAGTGGAGGATACTACGAGCAGTACTTC. This sequence encodes CASSHSGGYYEQYF.

The sample holds many counts of this clonotype. The chain joins TRBV5-1 to TRBJ1-1; no firm D call. The length of the CDR3 is 17 residues. V was pared by 2 bases and J by 1 base, with 18 bases between. CDR1 and CDR2 (germline): SGHRS, YFSETQ. The CDR3 is CASSLYFEGRRNTEAFF. CDR3 coding DNA: TGCGCCAGCAGCTTATACTTCGAGGGAAGACGGAACACTGAAGCTTTCTTT. Looking up the rest from reference TRBV5-1 and TRBJ1-1 gives the full variable domain: KAGVTQTPRYLIKTRGQQVTLSCSPISGHRSVSWYQQTPGQGLQFLFEYFSETQRNKGNFPGRFSGRQFSNSRSEMNVSTLELGDSALYLCASSLYFEGRRNTEAFFGQGTRLTVV.

J is TRBJ1-1 and V is TRBV7-8, with a possible D match to TRBD1 (5 bases). Germline-derived CDR1 and CDR2 are SGHVS and FQNEAQ. The length of the CDR3 is 14 residues. The germline V and J ends were trimmed by 2 bases and 5 bases, with 12 bases remaining between them. CDR3 bases: TGTGCCAGCAGCTTATCCGGTCAGGGTACTGAAGCTTTCTTT. Amino acids: CASSLSGQGTEAFF.

The table lists this clonotype with a few counts. The chain uses TRBV10-2 and TRBJ1-1; D might be TRBD1 (5 bases). Germline CDR1 WSHSY, CDR2 SAAADI. CDR3 length: 11 residues. V dropped 7 bases and J dropped 7 bases, with 10 bases sitting between them. The CDR3 is CASKTAVEAFF. The CDR3 DNA sequence: TGCGCCAGCAAGACAGCAGTTGAAGCTTTCTTT.

The chain has TRBV5-4 and TRBJ1-6; 10 nucleotides agree with TRBD1. The CDR3 is 14 amino acids. Per the germline V gene, CDR1 is SGHNT and CDR2 is YYREEE (reference sequence). V lost 1 base and J lost 14; bases outside the gene matches: 6. CDR3 DNA: TGTGCCAGCAGCTTGCGGGACAGGGGAGTTACCCTCCACTTT. Translating gives CASSLRDRGVTLHF.

The chain has TRBV13 and TRBJ2-3; 11 positions match TRBD2. CDR1 is PRHDT, CDR2 FYEKMQ, per germline (reference sequence). With V trimmed by 6 bases and J by 1 base, 6 bases remained unmatched. The CDR3 totals 16 residues. Written as DNA, the CDR3 is TGTGCCAGCAGTTTTAAACTAGCGGGAGGCACAGATACGCAGTATTTT. Translated: CASSFKLAGGTDTQYF.

In this sample, this clonotype turned up many times. The chain is built from TRBV2 and TRBJ1-5, with D unresolved. The germline CDR1 and CDR2 sequences are SNHLY and FYNNEI. Between the trimmed V and J ends, which lost 1 base and 5 bases, there was a span of 6 bases. There are 13 residues in the CDR3. Written as DNA, the CDR3 is TGTGCCAGCAGTGAAGAAGGCGATCAGCCCCAGCATTTT. Translation: CASSEEGDQPQHF.

This chain uses TRBV21-1 with TRBJ2-1; TRBD2 is the table's D call and was not checked against the DNA. TRBV21-1 is a known pseudogene. The CDR3 contains 13 residues. The DNA of the CDR3 is TGTGCCACCCCAGCGGGGGGGCGGGATGAGCAGTTCTTC. Translation gives CATPAGGRDEQFF.

This chain links TRBV18 with TRBJ1-5; D gene ambiguous. Germline CDR1 KGHSH, CDR2 LQKENI. Trimming left V 3 bases short and J 8 bases short, with 11 bases between. This CDR3 is 13 amino acids long. Here the CDR3 DNA reads TGTGCCAGCTCACCCTCGTTGGGTGAGCCCCAGCATTTT. Its translation: CASSPSLGEPQHF.

This clonotype was picked up many times. V is TRBV11-2 and J is TRBJ2-1, with D unclear. Germline V gives CDR1 SGHAT, CDR2 FQNNGV. This CDR3 spans 13 amino acids. V lost 5 bases to trimming and J lost 8 bases, with 13 bases between them. CDR3 coding DNA: TGTGCCAGCAGCCCGACCGACGGGTATGAGCAGTTCTTC. Protein: CASSPTDGYEQFF.

This rearrangement joins TRBV20-1 to TRBJ1-1, with 7 bases aligning to TRBD1. Germline CDR1 reads DFQATT; CDR2 reads SNEGSKA (reference sequence). V lost 5 bases and J lost 5; bases outside the gene matches: 5. The CDR3 length is 12 residues. Here the CDR3 reads CSAYRTGTEAFF. DNA of the CDR3: TGCAGTGCTTACCGGACAGGTACTGAAGCTTTCTTT.

The chain is built from TRBV23-1 and TRBJ2-1; D tentatively reads TRBD1 or TRBD2 (5 bases each). TRBV23-1 is placed among ORFs of uncertain function. The V end was cut by 4 bases, the J end by 3 bases, with 31 bases between. The CDR3 has 21 residues. The CDR3 region has the DNA TGCGCCAGCAGTCTATCCCCCCCCCGGGGCCAACAACTTATTCTCTACAATGAGCAGTTCTTC. As protein: CASSLSPPRGQQLILYNEQFF.